The TCR beta chain described here comes from a study of blood T cell repertoires in COVID-19. Turning to the study itself: Some COVID-19 samples were acute and others convalescent; all came from the United States, Italy and Spain. T cells, B-cell-depleted T cells, or PBMCs supplied cDNA or gDNA.

The V end lost 0 bases, the J end lost 4 bases, and 11 bases lay between the germline ends. The CDR3 runs 15 residues. In the source study's methods: Estimated nucleated cell counts came from reference gene primer amplification. The data were produced by immunoSEQ multiplex PCR, yet TCRdb's version contains in-frame clones alone and is incomplete. That table supplies the V and J calls and clone size; D and trimming were determined from the DNA. The sample shows fewer than 200,000 clones, around 90% of them seen only once. The sequencing input was peripheral blood. The V call is TRBV5-3, the J call TRBJ1-5; a weak D match, TRBD1 (5 bases). TRBV5-3 is recorded as an ORF, its role being uncertain. The receptor's source is a man aged 55-75 years with acute or convalescent COVID-19. The DNA of the CDR3 is TGTGCCAGAAGCTTGGGTTCAGGGTGGAATCAGCCCCAGCATTTT. This gives the protein CARSLGSGWNQPQHF.